The present T cell receptor beta chain was sequenced within a study of memory CD4+ T cells and cytomegalovirus serostatus. In the study overall: Of the healthy Belgian adults, under 10 were CMV seropositive and about 24 seronegative. General study results and limits: Of roughly 180 reported CMV TCRbeta sequences, 60 to 85 were found in memory CD4+ repertoires.

Germline assignment: CDR1 SGHNT and CDR2 YYREEE (reference sequence). The CDR3 consists of 16 residues. V lost 4 bases to trimming and J lost 4 bases; unmatched junction nucleotides: 10. Sequenced by immunoSEQ multiplex PCR; TCRdb stores in-frame clones only, minus some. The table lists over 65,000 clones, 60% to 85% of them singletons. About this clone itself: Antigen specificity is unknown.

The sort gate was single viable CD3+CD4+CD8-CD45RO+ cells for memory CD4+ T cells. Serostatus was set by detecting CMV pp150, pp28, p38, p52 IgG. This TCR was sampled from an adult in good health and CMV-seropositive. The rearrangement uses TRBV5-4 and TRBJ2-5, with 10 bases fitting TRBD2. The sequenced sample was memory CD4+ T cells from blood. The chain's CDR3 is CASSPVQRGGRETQYF. DNA of the CDR3: TGTGCCAGCAGCCCGGTACAGCGGGGGGGCAGAGAGACCCAGTACTTC.